The 26 T cell receptor beta chains below all came from one sample that was sequenced in a study of blood T cells in healthy people across ages. The use of a sample-barcoded 5' primer and a J-beta primer mix characterized a second PCR of about 7 to 12 cycles. One entry per CDR3 protein, called by TCRdb with MiXCR from the 5' RACE reads. The sample contains roughly 900,000 distinct CDR3 sequences, about 48% of which appear only once. The sample was blood. The receptors stem from a man aged 25-45 years in good health.

As to this clonotype: At one end the junction does not follow the germline gene, possibly because of a read error. The V gene is TRBV6-2 or TRBV6-3, the J gene TRBJ1-1; TRBD1 agrees at 7 bases. CDR1 is MNHEY, CDR2 SVGEGT, per germline. This CDR3 has 14 residues. CDR3 sequence: CASSFPGQNPEAFF. CDR3 nucleotide sequence: TGTGCCAGCAGTTTCCCGGGACAGAACCCTGAAGCTTTCTTT.

The chain has TRBV7-2 and TRBJ2-5; 7 nucleotides line up with TRBD2. The J call is uncertain, as TRBJ2-7 better fits the DNA end. Germline V lookup: CDR1 SGHTA, CDR2 FQGNSA. The CDR3 loop spans 14 amino acids. CDR3 residues: CASSLTREGVEQYF. DNA of the CDR3: TGTGCCAGCAGCTTAACCAGGGAGGGTGTCGAGCAGTACTTC.

This clonotype was recorded only once. The V call is TRBV6-5, the J call TRBJ1-2, with D perhaps matching TRBD1 (6 bases). Germline V gene data show CDR1 as MNHEY and CDR2 as SVGAGI. The V gene lost 10 bases and the J gene lost 1 base, with 10 bases spanning the gap. The CDR3 extends over 12 amino acids. The DNA for the CDR3 is TGTGCCACCAAGGACAGTAACTATGGCTACACCTTC. Protein: CATKDSNYGYTF.

This chain uses TRBV10-3 with TRBJ2-5; 9 bases agree with TRBD1. The germline V gene has CDR1 ENHRY and CDR2 SYGVKD. The CDR3 is made up of 12 amino acids. V lost 10 bases, J lost 4 bases, and 4 bases stayed unmatched. DNA of the CDR3: TGTGCCACCCGACAGGGGGGAGAGACCCAGTACTTC. Its translation: CATRQGGETQYF.

As concerns this clonotype: Its ends do not fully match the called genes, so a read error is possible. The J gene is TRBJ2-3, the V gene TRBV28; D may be TRBD1 or TRBD2 (6 bases each). This CDR3 has 15 amino acids. Germline V lookup: CDR1 MDHEN, CDR2 SYDVKM. The CDR3 DNA reads TGTGCCGGCAGTCACCGAAGGGGGGATGCAGATACGCAGTATTTT. Translated, it gives CAGSHRRGDADTQYF.

The chain employs TRBV7-9 and TRBJ2-1, with a weak D call TRBD2 (7 bases). This CDR3 is 15 amino acids long. The germline V and J ends were trimmed by 7 bases and 9 bases, with 22 bases remaining between them. The germline gives CDR1 SEHNR, CDR2 FQNEAQ (reference sequence). In DNA form, the CDR3 reads TGTGCCAGCATCCCGCCGGCGCTAGCGGACAGTGAGCAGTTCTTC. Amino acids: CASIPPALADSEQFF.

This clonotype was counted between two and nine times. The chain uses TRBV4-3 and TRBJ2-7; 10 nucleotides line up with TRBD1. Germline assignment: CDR1 LGHNA and CDR2 YSLEER. This CDR3 is built from 14 residues. V shed 1 base, J shed 6 bases, and the junction held 3 bases outside the gene matches. This CDR3 reads CASSQGQGASEQYF. The CDR3 DNA reads as TGCGCCAGCAGCCAAGGACAGGGGGCATCCGAGCAGTACTTC.

This clonotype occurred once. V gene TRBV5-4 combines with J gene TRBJ2-5; 8 nucleotides match TRBD2. The V and J ends lost 0 bases and 3 bases, in that order; junction bases with no gene match: 7. This CDR3 is built from 16 residues. In germline, CDR1 is SGHNT, CDR2 YYREEE (reference sequence). This CDR3 is CASSLVAGTREETQYF. DNA of the CDR3: TGTGCCAGCAGCTTGGTGGCCGGGACTAGAGAAGAGACCCAGTACTTC.

With regard to this clonotype: This may arise from a read error, as a much more abundant clone is one base away. J is TRBJ2-3 and V is TRBV5-1, with D perhaps TRBD2 (7 bases). V was trimmed by 3 bases and J by 2 bases, leaving 13 bases between them. CDR1 and CDR2 from the germline V gene are SGHRS and YFSETQ. The CDR3 has 15 amino acids. CDR3 in DNA: TGCGCCAGCAGCTCGGCGGGGGCTAACACAGATACGCAGTATTTT. It yields the protein CASSSAGANTDTQYF.

The chain joins TRBV5-5 to TRBJ2-3; 13 nucleotides line up with TRBD2. Germline trimming cut 4 bases from V and 7 bases from J; bases unmatched to any gene: 9. CDR1 and CDR2 (germline): SGHKS, YYEKEE (reference sequence). This CDR3 has 16 amino acids. As DNA, the CDR3 is TGTGCCAGCAGCGGAGGACTAGCGGGGGCGCGGTATACGCAGTATTTT. Amino acids: CASSGGLAGARYTQYF.

The chain couples TRBV28 to TRBJ1-1, with a tentative D call TRBD1 (5 bases). CDR1 and CDR2 (germline): MDHEN, SYDVKM. V dropped 2 bases and J dropped 3 bases, with 16 bases sitting between them. This CDR3 is built from 16 residues. In DNA, the CDR3 is TGTGCCAGCAGTTTAAATTTCGGGGGTGGGGACACTGAAGCTTTCTTT. This encodes CASSLNFGGGDTEAFF. The entire variable domain, with the rest obtained from reference TRBV28 and TRBJ1-1, is as follows: DVKVTQSSRYLVKRTGEKVFLECVQDMDHENMFWYRQDPGLGLRLIYFSYDVKMKEKGDIPEGYSVSREKKERFSLILESASTNQTSMYLCASSLNFGGGDTEAFFGQGTRLTVV.

In its sample, this clonotype was seen a few times. J is TRBJ2-1 and V is TRBV6-6; a weak D match, TRBD1 (6 bases). Trimming shortened V by 10 bases and J by 1 base, and 17 bases separated the two germline ends. Per the germline V gene, CDR1 is MNHNY and CDR2 is SVGAGI (reference sequence). This CDR3 region has 15 residues. CDR3 loop: CATTFFRGSYNEQFF. CDR3 nucleotides: TGTGCCACCACCTTTTTTAGGGGGTCCTACAATGAGCAGTTCTTC.

The rearrangement uses TRBV9 and TRBJ2-1, with D possibly matching TRBD1 (6 bases). Germline-derived CDR1 and CDR2 are SGDLS and YYNGEE. This CDR3 has 17 amino acids. V was shortened by 0 bases and J by 5 bases, with 18 bases between the two germline ends. Here the CDR3 DNA reads TGTGCCAGCAGCGTAGTCCCCTTTAGCAGGGGTAACAATGAGCAGTTCTTC. As protein: CASSVVPFSRGNNEQFF.

The chain employs TRBV21-1 and TRBJ2-7; the table names TRBD2, a call not compared with the DNA. TRBV21-1 is given as a pseudogene. CDR3 length: 12 amino acids. The CDR3 DNA reads as TGTGCCATCGTTCAGGGACGGCACGAGCAGTACTTC. Amino acid sequence: CAIVQGRHEQYF.

This clonotype has just a few counts. The chain carries TRBV6-2 or TRBV6-3 and TRBJ2-5; D is ambiguous. CDR3 length: 16 amino acids. V lost 6 bases and J lost 5, with 22 bases in between. Germline loops: CDR1 MNHEY, CDR2 SVGEGT. CDR3 in DNA: TGTGCCAGCAGCCCGCATGTTCCTGGGAAGAAGGAGACCCAGTACTTC. Protein: CASSPHVPGKKETQYF.

This clonotype has a single count. The chain joins TRBV5-1 to TRBJ2-3; D is unresolved. The CDR3 covers 13 residues. Germline assignment: CDR1 SGHRS and CDR2 YFSETQ. V lost 6 bases to trimming and J lost 6 bases, with 14 bases between them. CDR3: CASNRVGYDTQYF. The CDR3 region has the DNA TGCGCCAGCAATCGTGTGGGTTACGATACGCAGTATTTT.

This clonotype occurred many times. The rearrangement links TRBV6-5 to TRBJ2-3; D is uncertain. Trimming removed 6 bases from V and 2 bases from J, with 6 bases in between. Germline CDR1 reads MNHEY; CDR2 reads SVGAGI. The CDR3 contains 12 residues. The CDR3 bases are TGTGCCAGCAGGGGCCCCACAGATACGCAGTATTTT. It encodes CASRGPTDTQYF.

This chain joins TRBV12-3 or TRBV12-4 and TRBJ2-1, with 12 bases fitting TRBD2. Germline trimming cut 1 base from V and 10 bases from J; bases unmatched to any gene: 5. The CDR3 totals 15 residues. CDR3 residues: CASSLVPSGGAEQFF. CDR3 DNA sequence: TGTGCCAGCAGTTTAGTACCTAGCGGGGGGGCCGAGCAGTTCTTC.

About this clonotype itself: One end of the junction does not line up with germline, which may come from a read error. J is TRBJ2-3 and V is TRBV29-1; either TRBD1 or TRBD2 may supply D (6 bases each). The CDR3 has 14 residues. Germline V gene lookup returns CDR1 SQVTM and CDR2 ANQGSEA. The chain's CDR3 is CSLGLAGGTDTQYF. The CDR3 DNA reads as TGCAGCCTTGGCCTTGCCGGGGGCACGGATACGCAGTATTTT.

J is TRBJ2-1 and V is TRBV27; D unresolved. CDR3 length: 11 amino acids. The germline V gene has CDR1 MNHEY and CDR2 SMNVEV (reference sequence). The V end lost 2 bases, the J end lost 11 bases, and 7 bases lay between the germline ends. This CDR3 reads CASSLVGKQFF. As DNA, the CDR3 is TGTGCCAGCAGTTTAGTGGGAAAGCAGTTCTTC.

The chain recombines TRBV28 with TRBJ1-2; 7 bases match TRBD1. From germline, CDR1 is MDHEN and CDR2 SYDVKM. Trimming removed 11 bases from V and 4 bases from J; junction bases left unmatched: 10. This CDR3 is 13 amino acids long. This CDR3 is CAWGTDRFYGYTF. The CDR3 coding sequence is TGTGCCTGGGGGACAGACAGATTCTATGGCTACACCTTC.

The V call is TRBV7-2, the J call TRBJ2-5; the D gene is possibly TRBD2 (6 bases). TRBJ2-7 matches the DNA end more closely, so the J call is doubtful. The germline V gene encodes CDR1 SGHTA and CDR2 FQGNSA. CDR3 length: 14 residues. CDR3 DNA: TGTGCCAGCAGGTTCGGGGGTACCTCCTACGAGCAGTACTTC. Its protein product is CASRFGGTSYEQYF.

This clonotype has a count of ten or more. The gene calls are TRBV27 and TRBJ2-7, with TRBD1 matching 7 bases. J lost 0 bases, V lost 3 bases, and 5 bases had no gene match. Germline CDR1 is MNHEY and CDR2 is SMNVEV (reference sequence). The CDR3 spans 15 residues. The CDR3 coding sequence is TGTGCCAGCAGTTTCCTGACAGGGAGCTCCTACGAGCAGTACTTC. This sequence encodes CASSFLTGSSYEQYF.

This clonotype was counted at least ten times. The chain uses TRBV2 and TRBJ2-1; the D gene is possibly TRBD1 (6 bases). There are 15 residues in the CDR3. Trimming stripped 1 base from V and 8 bases from J, with 15 bases between. CDR1 and CDR2 from the germline V gene are SNHLY and FYNNEI. The chain's CDR3 is CASSEGTAGFYEQFF. Here the CDR3 DNA reads TGTGCCAGCAGTGAAGGGACAGCAGGATTTTATGAGCAGTTCTTC.

This clonotype was detected only a few times. The J gene is TRBJ1-5, the V gene TRBV7-2; D call uncertain. V dropped 0 bases and J dropped 5 bases, with 5 bases sitting between them. The CDR3 loop spans 13 amino acids. Germline V CDR1 and CDR2: SGHTA, FQGNSA. CDR3 sequence reads: CASSLARDQPQHF. The DNA for the CDR3 is TGTGCCAGCAGCTTAGCGAGGGATCAGCCCCAGCATTTT.

The table lists this clonotype with a few counts. The V and J genes are TRBV20-1 and TRBJ2-3; the match to TRBD1 covers 8 bases. CDR1 is DFQATT and CDR2 is SNEGSKA in the germline V gene (reference sequence). V shed 6 bases, J shed 5 bases, and the junction held 10 bases outside the gene matches. CDR3 length: 14 amino acids. The CDR3 region has the DNA TGCAGTGCGATAGACAGGGGAGAGATAGATACGCAGTATTTT. As protein: CSAIDRGEIDTQYF.